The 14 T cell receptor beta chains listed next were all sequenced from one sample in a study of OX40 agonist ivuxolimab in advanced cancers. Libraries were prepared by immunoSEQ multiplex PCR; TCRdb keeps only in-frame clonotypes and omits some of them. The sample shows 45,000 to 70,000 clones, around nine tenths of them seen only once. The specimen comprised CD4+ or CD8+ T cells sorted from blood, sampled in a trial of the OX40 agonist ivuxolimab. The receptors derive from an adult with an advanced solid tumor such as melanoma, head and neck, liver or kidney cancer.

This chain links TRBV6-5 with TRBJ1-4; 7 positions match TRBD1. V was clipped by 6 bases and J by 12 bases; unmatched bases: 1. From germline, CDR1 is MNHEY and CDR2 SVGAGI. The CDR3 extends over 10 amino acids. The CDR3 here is CASRGTELFF. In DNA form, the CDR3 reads TGTGCCAGCAGGGGGACAGAACTGTTTTTT.

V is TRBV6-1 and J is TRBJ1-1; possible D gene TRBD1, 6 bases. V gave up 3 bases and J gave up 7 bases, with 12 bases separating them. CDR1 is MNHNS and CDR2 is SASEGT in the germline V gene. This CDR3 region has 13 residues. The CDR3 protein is CASSERGSGEAFF. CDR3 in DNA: TGTGCCAGCAGTGAGAGGGGGAGTGGTGAAGCTTTCTTT.

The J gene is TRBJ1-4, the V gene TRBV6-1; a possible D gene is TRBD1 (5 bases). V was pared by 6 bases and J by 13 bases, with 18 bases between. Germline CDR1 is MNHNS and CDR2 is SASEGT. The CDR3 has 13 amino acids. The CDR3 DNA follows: TGTGCCAGCAGGGGAGGGGAGCTCTGGGCACTGTTTTTT. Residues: CASRGGELWALFF.

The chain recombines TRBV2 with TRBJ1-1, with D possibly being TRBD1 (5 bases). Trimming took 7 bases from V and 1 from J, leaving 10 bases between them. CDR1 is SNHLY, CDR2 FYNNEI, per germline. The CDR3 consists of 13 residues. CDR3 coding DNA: TGTGCCAGCAATTCGGACAAGAACACTGAAGCTTTCTTT. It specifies CASNSDKNTEAFF.

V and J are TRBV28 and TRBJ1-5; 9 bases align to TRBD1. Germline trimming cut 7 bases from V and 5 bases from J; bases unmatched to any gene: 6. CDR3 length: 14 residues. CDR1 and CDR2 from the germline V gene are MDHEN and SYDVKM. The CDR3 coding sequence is TGTGCCAGCAAAGAAGGACAGGGGTATCAGCCCCAGCATTTT. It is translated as CASKEGQGYQPQHF.

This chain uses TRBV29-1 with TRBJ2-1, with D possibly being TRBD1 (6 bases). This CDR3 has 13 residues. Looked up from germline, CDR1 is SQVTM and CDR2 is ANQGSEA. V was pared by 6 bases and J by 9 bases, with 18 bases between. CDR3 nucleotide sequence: TGCAGCGTCGGAGCGGTCGCGACAGGTGAGCAGTTCTTC. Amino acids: CSVGAVATGEQFF.

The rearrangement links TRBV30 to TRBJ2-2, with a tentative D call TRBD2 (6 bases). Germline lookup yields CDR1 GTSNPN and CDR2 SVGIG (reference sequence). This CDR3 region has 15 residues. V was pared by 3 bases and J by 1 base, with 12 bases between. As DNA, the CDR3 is TGTGCCTGGAGAAGATGGGGGGAGAACACCGGGGAGCTGTTTTTT. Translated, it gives CAWRRWGENTGELFF. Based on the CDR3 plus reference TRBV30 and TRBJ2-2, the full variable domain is SQTIHQWPATLVQPVGSPLSLECTVEGTSNPNLYWYRQAAGRGLQLLFYSVGIGQISSEVPQNLSASRPQDRQFILSSKKLLLSDSGFYLCAWRRWGENTGELFFGEGSRLTVL.

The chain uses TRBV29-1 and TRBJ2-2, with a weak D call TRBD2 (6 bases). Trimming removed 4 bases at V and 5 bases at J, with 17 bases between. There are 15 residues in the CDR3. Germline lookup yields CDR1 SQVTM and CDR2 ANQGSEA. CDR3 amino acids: CSVATGTRGTGELFF. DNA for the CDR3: TGCAGCGTTGCGACCGGGACTCGGGGGACCGGGGAGCTGTTTTTT.

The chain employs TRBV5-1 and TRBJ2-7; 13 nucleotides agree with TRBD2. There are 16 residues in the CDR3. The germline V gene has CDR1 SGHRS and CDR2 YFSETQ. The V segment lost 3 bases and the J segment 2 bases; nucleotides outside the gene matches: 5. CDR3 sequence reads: CASSSWTSGSPYEQYF. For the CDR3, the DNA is TGCGCCAGCAGCTCCTGGACTAGCGGGAGCCCCTACGAGCAGTACTTC.

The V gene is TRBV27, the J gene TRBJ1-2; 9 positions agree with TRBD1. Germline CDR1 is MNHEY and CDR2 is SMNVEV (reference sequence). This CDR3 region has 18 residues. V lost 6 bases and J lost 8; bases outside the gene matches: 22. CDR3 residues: CASSLRTPTWTGAIGYTF. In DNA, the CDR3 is TGTGCCAGCAGCCTAAGGACCCCGACCTGGACAGGGGCTATAGGCTACACCTTC.

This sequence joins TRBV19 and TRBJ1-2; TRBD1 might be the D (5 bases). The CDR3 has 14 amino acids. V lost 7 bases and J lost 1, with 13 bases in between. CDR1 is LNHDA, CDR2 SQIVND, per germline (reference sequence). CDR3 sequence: CASMGETLNYGYTF. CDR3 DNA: TGTGCCAGTATGGGGGAAACACTTAACTATGGCTACACCTTC. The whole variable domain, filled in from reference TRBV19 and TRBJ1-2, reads DGGITQSPKYLFRKEGQNVTLSCEQNLNHDAMYWYRQDPGQGLRLIYYSQIVNDFQKGDIAEGYSVSREKKESFPLTVTSAQKNPTAFYLCASMGETLNYGYTFGSGTRLTVV.

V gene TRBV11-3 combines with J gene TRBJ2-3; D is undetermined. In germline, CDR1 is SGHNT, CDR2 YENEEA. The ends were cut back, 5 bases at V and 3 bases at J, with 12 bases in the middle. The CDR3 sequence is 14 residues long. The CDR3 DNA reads TGTGCCAGCAGCCCCACCCTTCAAACAGATACGCAGTATTTT. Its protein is CASSPTLQTDTQYF.

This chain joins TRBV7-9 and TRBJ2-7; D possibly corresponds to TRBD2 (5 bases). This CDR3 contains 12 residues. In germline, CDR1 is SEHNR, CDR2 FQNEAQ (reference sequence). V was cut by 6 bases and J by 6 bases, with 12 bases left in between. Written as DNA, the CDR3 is TGTGCCAGCAGTCGGGAATTGGTCGAGCAGTACTTC. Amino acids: CASSRELVEQYF. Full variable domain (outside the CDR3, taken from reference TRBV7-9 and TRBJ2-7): DTGVSQNPRHKITKRGQNVTFRCDPISEHNRLYWYRQTLGQGPEFLTYFQNEAQLEKSRLLSDRFSAERPKGSFSTLEIQRTEQGDSAMYLCASSRELVEQYFGPGTRLTVT.

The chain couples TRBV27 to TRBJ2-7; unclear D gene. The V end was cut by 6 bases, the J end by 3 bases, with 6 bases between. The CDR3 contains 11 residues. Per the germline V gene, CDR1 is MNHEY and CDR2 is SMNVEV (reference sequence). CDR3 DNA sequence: TGTGCCAGCAGGGGTTTCTACGAGCAGTACTTC. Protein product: CASRGFYEQYF.